This TCR beta chain was identified during a study of T cell repertoires in cytomegalovirus infection. At the level of the study: Signatures in public TCR beta sequences pointed to both CMV infection and matching HLA type.

This clonotype was detected only a few times. Its specificity is unknown. Each CDR3 protein gets one entry after TCRdb re-called the reads with MiXCR. The sample holds about 830,000 distinct CDR3 sequences, 32% seen once. The CDR3 sequence is 13 residues long. Deletions cut 8 bases from V and 2 bases from J, with 10 bases between. From germline, CDR1 is SNHLY and CDR2 FYNNEI. The sample in question was cultured CD8+ T cells from PBMCs, obtained from culture after CMV antigen stimulation. This clonotype was sampled from a human donor in good health (CMV status not recorded). Some clones in this sample may be carry-over from other donors' samples. The genes are TRBV2 and TRBJ2-1, with D possibly called TRBD1 or TRBD2 (5 bases each). The chain's CDR3 is CASVGETYNEQFF. The CDR3 nucleotides are TGTGCCAGCGTGGGGGAAACCTACAATGAGCAGTTCTTC.